This T cell receptor beta chain stems from a study of cytomegalovirus exposure and HLA in healthy donors. The CDR3 is made up of 15 amino acids. The V gene's germline CDR1 is SGHRS and CDR2 YFSETQ. The ends were cut back, 0 bases at V and 5 bases at J, with 14 bases in the middle. Primers included in the PCR were 60 Vbeta and 13 Jbeta primers. Clones were read by immunoSEQ multiplex PCR, and TCRdb kept only the in-frame ones, dropping some. This sample yields 95,000 to 150,000 clones, of which approximately 15% are seen a single time; under 2.5% belongs to the top ten. The sequencing input was PBMCs. The chain couples TRBV5-1 to TRBJ2-5; D might be TRBD2 (5 bases). This sequence was found in a woman younger than 30 in good health and CMV-seronegative. For the CDR3, the DNA is TGCGCCAGCAGCTTGGTTCCAGCGGTCAGGGAGACCCAGTACTTC. Amino acids: CASSLVPAVRETQYF.